Listed below are T cell receptor beta chains from one sample, sequenced in a study of neurological immune-mediated disorders. TCRdb recomputed calls from the 5' RACE reads with MiXCR, one row per CDR3 protein. In the table there are roughly 74,000 distinct CDR3 sequences, less than 5.5% of which are singletons. The material sequenced was PBMCs. The receptors stem from a man aged 18 to 29 with multiple sclerosis. CDR3s include the opening cysteine and the closing phenylalanine or tryptophan. The D gene is left open where the match is weak. A clone size is listed for some rows: how often the clone was seen (once, few, many), or a class if it is expanded.

>TRBV20-1|many|NA|TRBJ1-1
CSAYDPSRGNTEAFF
TGCAGTGCCTACGACCCCTCCCGGGGGAACACTGAAGCTTTCTTT
>TRBV5-1|NA|NA|TRBJ2-3
CASTYKGDKTDTQYF
TGCGCCAGCACCTACAAGGGAGACAAGACAGATACGCAGTATTTT
>TRBV5-1|many|TRBD1|TRBJ2-5
CASSFPGQDPHETQYF
TGCGCCAGCAGCTTCCCCGGACAGGACCCCCATGAGACCCAGTACTTC
>TRBV29-1|many|TRBD1|TRBJ2-5
CSVVRGRGETQYF
TGCAGCGTTGTCAGGGGGCGGGGAGAGACCCAGTACTTC
>TRBV29-1|many|NA|TRBJ2-7
CSVELGAGHVQQYF
TGCAGCGTTGAATTGGGGGCAGGCCATGTGCAGCAGTACTTC
>TRBV20-1|many|TRBD2|TRBJ2-1
CSARDGAGAGNEQFF
TGCAGTGCTAGAGATGGGGCGGGAGCAGGGAATGAGCAGTTCTTC
>TRBV7-2|many|TRBD1|TRBJ2-3
CASSEIEGQGASKTDTQYF
TGTGCCAGCAGCGAGATTGAAGGACAGGGGGCATCTAAAACAGATACGCAGTATTTT
>TRBV20-1|many|TRBD1|TRBJ2-5
CSAPTGTETQYF
TGCAGTGCACCGACAGGGACAGAGACCCAGTACTTC
>TRBV12-3/TRBV12-4|many|NA|TRBJ1-2
CARPPGTITYNYGYTF
TGTGCCAGGCCCCCGGGCACCATAACCTATAACTATGGCTACACCTTC
>TRBV7-9|many|NA|TRBJ2-5
CASSLEVGAQYF
TGTGCCAGCAGCTTAGAGGTCGGGGCCCAGTACTTC
>TRBV5-1|few|NA|TRBJ2-2
CASAGTTNTGELFF
TGCGCCAGCGCCGGGACAACGAACACCGGGGAGCTGTTTTTT
>TRBV5-1|many|NA|TRBJ2-7
CASSLGAGTISYEQYF
TGCGCCAGCAGCTTGGGGGCAGGGACGATCTCCTACGAGCAGTACTTC
>TRBV7-8|many|NA|TRBJ2-4
CASSYGSKNIQYF
TGTGCCAGCAGCTACGGGAGCAAAAACATTCAGTACTTC
>TRBV28|many|NA|TRBJ2-7
CASSLKGDSYEQYF
TGTGCCAGCAGTTTAAAGGGGGACTCCTACGAGCAGTACTTC
>TRBV7-9|many|TRBD1|TRBJ1-2
CASTLTGNYGYTF
TGTGCCAGCACCCTGACAGGGAACTATGGCTACACCTTC
>TRBV20-1|many|TRBD1|TRBJ1-5
CSALRLKDRRGNQPQNF
TGCAGTGCTCTCCGACTTAAGGACAGGCGGGGAAATCAGCCCCAGAATTTT
>TRBV2|many|TRBD1|TRBJ1-2
CASSTGQVIYGYTF
TGTGCCAGCAGCACAGGACAGGTTATCTATGGCTACACCTTC
>TRBV4-3|many|TRBD2|TRBJ2-1
CASSQDREGYNEQFF
TGCGCCAGCAGCCAAGATCGGGAGGGCTACAATGAGCAGTTCTTC
>TRBV5-1|many|TRBD1|TRBJ1-1
CASSNGQGGTEAFF
TGCGCCAGCAGTAACGGACAGGGAGGCACTGAAGCTTTCTTT
>TRBV29-1|medium-sized|NA|TRBJ2-7
CSARDNSYEQYF
TGCAGCGCCCGGGACAACTCCTACGAGCAGTACTTC
>TRBV20-1|NA|NA|TRBJ2-3
CSAPSFANTQYF
TGCAGTGCTCCATCCTTCGCGAATACGCAGTATTTT
>TRBV20-1|many|NA|TRBJ2-7
CSARGVEQYF
TGCAGTGCCCGAGGGGTCGAGCAGTACTTC
>TRBV5-1|many|NA|TRBJ2-3
CASSLAGAAGPTDTQYF
TGCGCCAGCAGCTTGGCGGGTGCGGCAGGACCCACAGATACGCAGTATTTT
>TRBV27|many|NA|TRBJ1-2
CASRRGQDHYGYTF
TGTGCCAGCAGACGGGGGCAGGATCACTATGGCTACACCTTC
>TRBV7-2|many|NA|TRBJ2-7
CASSLFGHYSYEQYF
TGTGCCAGCAGCTTATTTGGCCACTACTCCTACGAGCAGTACTTC
>TRBV5-4|many|NA|TRBJ1-6
CASSSQKAGNSPLHF
TGTGCCAGCAGCTCCCAGAAAGCTGGCAATTCACCCCTCCACTTT
>TRBV19|few|TRBD1|TRBJ2-1
CASHRTGTNEQFF
TGTGCCAGTCACAGGACAGGGACAAATGAGCAGTTCTTC
>TRBV5-1|few|NA|TRBJ2-1
CASSLTRGEGEQFF
TGCGCCAGCAGCCTGACCCGAGGAGAGGGCGAGCAGTTCTTC
>TRBV7-7|NA|NA|TRBJ1-3
CASSWAEGISGNTIYF
TGTGCCAGCAGTTGGGCAGAGGGAATCTCCGGAAACACCATATATTTT
>TRBV3-1|many|TRBD1|TRBJ1-6
CASSQGQGVYSPLNF
TGTGCCAGCAGCCAAGGGCAGGGGGTCTATTCACCCCTCAACTTT
>TRBV3-1|many|TRBD1|TRBJ1-1
CASSRTGAEAFF
TGTGCCAGCAGCAGAACAGGGGCTGAAGCTTTCTTT
>TRBV30|NA|NA|TRBJ2-6
CAWSGFLSGAKVLTF
TGTGCCTGGAGTGGGTTTCTCTCTGGGGCCAAAGTCCTGACTTTC
>TRBV20-1|few|TRBD2|TRBJ2-1
CSAWASGSGTYNEQFF
TGCAGTGCTTGGGCTAGCGGGAGCGGGACTTACAATGAGCAGTTCTTC
>TRBV7-6|many|TRBD2|TRBJ2-3
CASSLGRGRSTDTQYF
TGTGCCAGCAGCTTAGGGCGGGGGAGAAGCACAGATACGCAGTATTTT
>TRBV7-8|many|NA|TRBJ2-6
CASSPLGVRSANVLTF
TGTGCCAGCAGCCCCCTGGGGGTAAGGTCGGCCAACGTCCTGACTTTC
>TRBV20-1|many|NA|TRBJ1-2
CSASLRHDYGYTF
TGCAGTGCTAGTCTTCGACACGACTATGGCTACACCTTC
>TRBV7-6|NA|NA|TRBJ1-6
CASSLYDNSPLNF
TGTGCCAGCAGCTTATACGATAATTCACCCCTCAACTTT
>TRBV7-6|many|TRBD1|TRBJ2-7
CASSLARSQGAQAPDEQYF
TGTGCCAGCAGCTTAGCCAGGAGCCAGGGGGCACAAGCTCCTGACGAGCAGTACTTC
>TRBV20-1|NA|TRBD2|TRBJ2-3
CSAKRGGAVDTQYF
TGCAGTGCTAAGCGGGGGGGGGCGGTAGATACGCAGTATTTT
>TRBV20-1|many|TRBD1|TRBJ1-1
CSARFNRGLYEAFF
TGCAGTGCTAGATTTAACAGGGGGCTGTATGAAGCTTTCTTT
>TRBV5-4|many|NA|TRBJ2-5
CASSAGQNQETQYF
TGTGCCAGCAGCGCGGGACAGAACCAAGAGACCCAGTACTTC